The 29 T cell receptor beta chains below were found in one sample sequenced in a study of blood T cells in healthy people across ages. A second PCR of 7 to 11 cycles used a sample-barcoded 5' primer and a J-beta primer mix. TCRdb recomputed calls from the 5' RACE reads with MiXCR, one row per CDR3 protein. This sample has about 580,000 distinct CDR3 sequences; 40% to 50% occur once, and the top ten carry roughly 24%. Sequences were obtained from blood. The receptors were sampled from a man older than 75 in good health.

This clonotype has more than one count but fewer than ten. The chain uses TRBV20-1 and TRBJ1-4; a possible D gene is TRBD1 (5 bases). The CDR3 runs 15 residues. Per germline, CDR1 DFQATT and CDR2 SNEGSKA (reference sequence). With 2 bases removed from V and 8 bases from J, the gap between germline ends came to 18 bases. CDR3 region: CSARFLGPSGEKLFF. Here the CDR3 DNA reads TGCAGTGCTAGATTCCTGGGACCGTCAGGGGAAAAACTGTTTTTT.

The rearrangement uses TRBV20-1 and TRBJ2-5, with 10 positions matching TRBD2. This CDR3 has 15 residues. The germline V gene has CDR1 DFQATT and CDR2 SNEGSKA (reference sequence). Germline trimming cut 3 bases from V and 1 base from J; bases unmatched to any gene: 5. The CDR3 loop reads CSASSLAGFQETQYF. CDR3 bases: TGCAGTGCTAGTTCACTAGCGGGATTCCAAGAGACCCAGTACTTC.

The chain has TRBV5-1 and TRBJ1-2; D call uncertain. This CDR3 region has 13 residues. The V gene's germline CDR1 is SGHRS and CDR2 YFSETQ. V was pared by 0 bases and J by 3 bases, with 6 bases between. The CDR3 DNA is TGCGCCAGCAGCTTGGTTCAGGACTATGGCTACACCTTC. Its translation is CASSLVQDYGYTF.

This clonotype was counted only a few times. The chain links TRBV27 to TRBJ2-3; tentatively, D is TRBD2 (5 bases). The CDR3 sequence is 13 residues long. V lost 6 bases and J lost 4, with 11 bases in between. Germline V gene sequence: CDR1 MNHEY, CDR2 SMNVEV (reference sequence). CDR3 bases: TGTGCCAGCAGCCTCGGGATCCCAGATACGCAGTATTTT. It translates to CASSLGIPDTQYF.

At least ten counts were recorded for this clonotype. The chain recombines TRBV4-3 with TRBJ2-7; D uncertain. The CDR3 has 13 amino acids. Germline V lookup: CDR1 LGHNA, CDR2 YSLEER. V was pared by 6 bases and J by 5 bases, with 14 bases between. The CDR3 DNA follows: TGCGCCAGCAGTCATGGTAACCATAACGAGCAGTACTTC. Its protein is CASSHGNHNEQYF.

This clonotype was found once. This chain links TRBV10-3 with TRBJ1-5; D is perhaps TRBD1 (6 bases). Deletions cut 6 bases from V and 0 bases from J, with 9 bases between. Germline lookup yields CDR1 ENHRY and CDR2 SYGVKD. The CDR3 has 14 residues. The CDR3 spells CAISGQISNQPQHF. The CDR3 region has the DNA TGTGCCATCAGCGGACAGATTAGCAATCAGCCCCAGCATTTT.

The chain carries TRBV7-2 and TRBJ1-2; D is uncertain. CDR3 length: 15 amino acids. The V end lost 4 bases, the J end lost 2 bases, and 14 bases lay between the germline ends. In germline, CDR1 is SGHTA, CDR2 FQGNSA. The CDR3 sequence is CASSSGGILNYGYTF. CDR3 DNA: TGTGCCAGCAGCTCGGGTGGCATCCTAAACTATGGCTACACCTTC.

This clonotype was observed a single time. The DNA of the CDR3 is TGTGCCAGCCCTGGGGGGGGTGGAAACACCATATATTTT. Translation: CASPGGGGNTIYF. V gene TRBV12-3 or TRBV12-4 combines with J gene TRBJ1-3, with D possibly matching TRBD1 (5 bases). The ends were cut back, 8 bases at V and 3 bases at J, with 11 bases in the middle. The CDR3 totals 13 residues.

J is TRBJ2-7 and V is TRBV7-6, with 7 bases aligning to TRBD2. V lost 5 bases and J lost 0; bases outside the gene matches: 10. The CDR3 covers 16 residues. Germline CDR1 is SGHVS and CDR2 is FNYEAQ. The CDR3 spells CASSPRTSVDSYEQYF. The CDR3 DNA follows: TGTGCCAGCAGCCCACGAACTAGCGTAGACTCCTACGAGCAGTACTTC.

The rearrangement joins TRBV20-1 to TRBJ2-5; 10 nucleotides match TRBD1. The J call may not be correct, given that the DNA end is closer to TRBJ2-7. CDR1 and CDR2 (germline): DFQATT, SNEGSKA (reference sequence). This CDR3 comprises 14 residues. The CDR3 region is CSARPGTGVDEQYF. The CDR3 DNA reads TGCAGTGCTAGACCCGGGACAGGGGTCGACGAGCAGTACTTC.

The V call is TRBV12-3 or TRBV12-4, the J call TRBJ2-1, with no clear D. V was trimmed by 6 bases and J by 10 bases, leaving 10 bases between them. The CDR3 extends over 11 amino acids. The CDR3 here is CASRATKEQFF. The CDR3 bases are TGTGCCAGCAGAGCGACGAAAGAGCAGTTCTTC.

The chain is built from TRBV6-5 and TRBJ1-1, with a tentative D call TRBD1 (5 bases). Germline assignment: CDR1 MNHEY and CDR2 SVGAGI. The V end was cut by 8 bases, the J end by 4 bases, with 14 bases between. This CDR3 contains 13 residues. CDR3 amino acids: CASLNRGRTEAFF. The CDR3 DNA follows: TGTGCCAGCCTAAACCGGGGACGCACTGAAGCTTTCTTT.

The CDR3 coding sequence is TGTGCCAGCAGCCTCCAGGGGTGGCAGCCCCAGCATTTT. This gives the protein CASSLQGWQPQHF. This chain uses TRBV7-9 with TRBJ1-5, with TRBD1 as a possible D gene (6 bases). From germline, CDR1 is SEHNR and CDR2 FQNEAQ (reference sequence). V lost 5 bases and J 7 bases, leaving 12 bases between the germline ends. There are 13 residues in the CDR3.

As to this clonotype: A much larger clonotype is one base distant, so this may be a read error. The chain combines TRBV6-5 with TRBJ2-3; 13 bases are shared with TRBD2. Germline V gene lookup returns CDR1 MNHEY and CDR2 SVGAGI. This CDR3 has 15 residues. V lost 10 bases, J lost 3 bases, and 7 bases stayed unmatched. CDR3 nucleotide sequence: TGTGCCACCACCGGGACTAGCGGGAAGACAGATACGCAGTATTTT. Encoded protein: CATTGTSGKTDTQYF.

The DNA for the CDR3 is TGTGCCAGCAGCAAGACCGCGACAGGGAACCAAGAGACCCAGTACTTC. Protein sequence: CASSKTATGNQETQYF. V is TRBV7-2 and J is TRBJ2-5; 7 nucleotides agree with TRBD1. The V gene end was trimmed by 5 bases and the J gene end by 0 bases; junction bases not matched to a gene: 9. The CDR3 has 16 amino acids. Germline values: CDR1 SGHTA, CDR2 FQGNSA.

The chain recombines TRBV20-1 with TRBJ2-3; D might be TRBD2 (6 bases). Germline values: CDR1 DFQATT, CDR2 SNEGSKA (reference sequence). V was trimmed by 1 base and J by 5 bases, leaving 16 bases between them. The CDR3 is made up of 15 amino acids. DNA of the CDR3: TGCAGTGCTAGAGGGCGTTGGGGGGATCGAGATACGCAGTATTTT. Its protein product is CSARGRWGDRDTQYF.

This chain joins TRBV20-1 and TRBJ1-2; TRBD1 agrees at 7 bases. CDR1 is DFQATT, CDR2 SNEGSKA, per germline (reference sequence). Trimming removed 6 bases from V and 2 bases from J; junction bases left unmatched: 3. The CDR3 consists of 12 residues. CDR3 sequence (DNA): TGCAGTGCAGGGGGACAGAACTATGGCTACACCTTC. Translation: CSAGGQNYGYTF.

The V gene is TRBV5-5, the J gene TRBJ2-1, with a tentative D call TRBD1 (5 bases). The ends were cut back, 0 bases at V and 9 bases at J, with 10 bases in the middle. This CDR3 contains 13 residues. Germline V lookup: CDR1 SGHKS, CDR2 YYEKEE (reference sequence). CDR3 sequence (DNA): TGTGCCAGCAGCTTGGAAAGGGGCGGTGAGCAGTTCTTC. Translated, it gives CASSLERGGEQFF.

This clonotype was counted between two and nine times. V is TRBV9 and J is TRBJ2-3, with D hard to call. The CDR3 runs to 13 residues. V was trimmed by 6 bases and J by 1 base, leaving 9 bases between them. Germline V gene data show CDR1 as SGDLS and CDR2 as YYNGEE. The CDR3 here is CASNLRGTDTQYF. CDR3 sequence (DNA): TGTGCCAGCAACCTTAGAGGCACAGATACGCAGTATTTT. The whole variable domain, filled in from reference TRBV9 and TRBJ2-3, reads DSGVTQTPKHLITATGQRVTLRCSPRSGDLSVYWYQQSLDQGLQFLIQYYNGEERAKGNILERFSAQQFPDLHSELNLSSLELGDSALYFCASNLRGTDTQYFGPGTRLTVL.

This clonotype has ten or more counts. The chain has TRBV7-9 and TRBJ2-5, with a tentative D call TRBD1 (6 bases). Trimming took off 3 bases at V and 4 bases at J, with 15 bases between the two ends. Germline CDR1 and CDR2: SEHNR and FQNEAQ (reference sequence). This CDR3 region has 15 residues. CDR3: CASSLSRQGRETQYF. As DNA, the CDR3 is TGTGCCAGCAGCTTGAGCCGCCAGGGGCGAGAGACCCAGTACTTC.

V is TRBV12-3 or TRBV12-4 and J is TRBJ2-1; 7 bases are a match to TRBD2. Trimming took 3 bases from V and 4 from J; bases not matched to a gene: 6. CDR3 length equals 15 residues. The CDR3 DNA is TGTGCCAGCAGTTTGGGTAGCGGGCCATACAATGAGCAGTTCTTC. Translating it yields CASSLGSGPYNEQFF.

Worth noting for this clonotype: At one boundary the junction diverges from the germline segment, which might be a read error. This rearrangement joins TRBV7-7 to TRBJ2-5, with 7 bases matching TRBD2. Looked up from germline, CDR1 is SSHAT and CDR2 is FNYEAQ (reference sequence). This CDR3 is 16 amino acids long. CDR3 in DNA: TGTGCTAGCAGCTTAGCTTTCTCGGGAGGCCAAGAGACCCAGTACTTC. Translating it yields CASSLAFSGGQETQYF.

The chain couples TRBV11-2 to TRBJ1-5; no firm D call. V lost 1 base and J lost 3, with 7 bases in between. Germline V gene sequence: CDR1 SGHAT, CDR2 FQNNGV. The length of the CDR3 is 14 residues. The CDR3 DNA is TGTGCCAGCAGCTTAGGTCTGGACAATCAGCCCCAGCATTTT. This codes for CASSLGLDNQPQHF.

This chain connects TRBV7-2 to TRBJ2-5; TRBD2 matches 10 bases. The junction had 8 bases not matched to a gene; V was cut back by 7 bases and J by 6 bases. This CDR3 contains 14 residues. In germline, CDR1 is SGHTA, CDR2 FQGNSA. The CDR3 reads CASTSSGSRKTQYF. The CDR3 DNA sequence: TGTGCCAGCACCTCTAGCGGGAGTCGTAAGACCCAGTACTTC.

This clonotype has a handful of counts. This chain links TRBV12-3 or TRBV12-4 with TRBJ1-4, with D maybe TRBD1 (6 bases). The CDR3 is 12 residues long. Trimming stripped 11 bases from V and 7 bases from J, with 14 bases between. The CDR3: CAGGTTREKLFF. The CDR3 region has the DNA TGTGCCGGGGGGACAACCCGTGAAAAACTGTTTTTT.

The V and J genes are TRBV20-1 and TRBJ2-1; 14 bases match TRBD2. The CDR3 runs to 17 residues. The J segment lost 9 bases and the V segment lost 6 bases, leaving 16 bases of the junction unmatched. Germline values: CDR1 DFQATT, CDR2 SNEGSKA (reference sequence). The DNA for the CDR3 is TGCAGTGCACGACCGGGTGGGACTAGCGGGAGTGTTACTGAGCAGTTCTTC. Protein: CSARPGGTSGSVTEQFF.

The V call is TRBV2, the J call TRBJ2-7; TRBD2 aligns across 12 bases. The CDR3 has 14 residues. Germline CDR1 and CDR2: SNHLY and FYNNEI. The junction had 6 bases not matched to a gene; V was cut back by 6 bases and J by 6 bases. CDR3 region: CASRTSGSASEQYF. DNA of the CDR3: TGTGCCAGCAGGACTAGCGGGAGTGCAAGCGAGCAGTACTTC.

With respect to this clonotype: One junction end disagrees with the germline gene, perhaps due to a read error. The CDR3 spells CASGVVQGGGYTF. CDR3 DNA sequence: TGTGCTAGTGGTGTGGTACAGGGAGGTGGCTACACCTTC. The V call is TRBV12-5, the J call TRBJ1-2, with D perhaps matching TRBD1 (6 bases). This CDR3 region has 13 residues. The germline gives CDR1 LGHNT, CDR2 FRNRAP.

The J gene is TRBJ1-5, the V gene TRBV5-5, with unresolved D. Trimming shortened V by 4 bases and J by 0 bases, and 11 bases separated the two germline ends. The length of the CDR3 is 15 residues. The germline V gene has CDR1 SGHKS and CDR2 YYEKEE (reference sequence). The CDR3 here is CASSPGWDSNQPQHF. The CDR3 nucleotides read TGTGCCAGCAGCCCGGGTTGGGATAGCAATCAGCCCCAGCATTTT. The full variable domain, with the rest looked up from reference TRBV5-5 and TRBJ1-5, is DAGVTQSPTHLIKTRGQQVTLRCSPISGHKSVSWYQQVLGQGPQFIFQYYEKEERGRGNFPDRFSARQFPNYSSELNVNALLLGDSALYLCASSPGWDSNQPQHFGDGTRLSIL.